The 32 T cell receptor beta chains listed next were all sequenced from one sample in a study of PD-L1 blockade in urothelial cancer. Assay used: immunoSEQ multiplex PCR; TCRdb lists only in-frame clones, some missing. The data hold more than 85,000 clones, with approximately 91% observed a single time. The sequencing here drew on PBMCs, taken around atezolizumab (anti-PD-L1) treatment. The receptors here all came from an elderly woman with urothelial cancer.

This clone has just a few counts. Distinct nucleotide sequences in the sample also encode this CDR3. V and J are TRBV7-9 and TRBJ1-1; D is uncertain. The CDR3 loop spans 13 amino acids. The germline V and J ends were trimmed by 1 base and 1 base, with 4 bases remaining between them. Germline V lookup: CDR1 SEHNR, CDR2 FQNEAQ (reference sequence). CDR3 DNA: TGTGCCAGCAGCTTAGGACAGAACACTGAAGCTTTCTTT. It encodes CASSLGQNTEAFF.

This chain links TRBV19 with TRBJ2-1; TRBD2 matches at 16 bases. The CDR3 has 19 residues. Per germline, CDR1 LNHDA and CDR2 SQIVND (reference sequence). J gave up 9 bases and V 5 bases, and 16 bases lay outside the gene matches. The CDR3 spells CASSGTSGRARPIISEQFF. CDR3 nucleotides: TGTGCCAGTAGTGGGACTAGCGGGAGGGCCAGGCCTATTATCAGTGAGCAGTTCTTC. Complete variable domain (other parts from reference TRBV19 and TRBJ2-1): DGGITQSPKYLFRKEGQNVTLSCEQNLNHDAMYWYRQDPGQGLRLIYYSQIVNDFQKGDIAEGYSVSREKKESFPLTVTSAQKNPTAFYLCASSGTSGRARPIISEQFFGPGTRLTVL.

About this clone: At the DNA level, this CDR3 is encoded by other sequences in the same sample as well. The gene calls are TRBV28 and TRBJ1-2, with D perhaps TRBD1 (6 bases). V was shortened by 3 bases and J by 4 bases, with 9 bases between the two germline ends. CDR1 and CDR2 from the germline V gene are MDHEN and SYDVKM. The CDR3 is 13 residues long. The CDR3 coding sequence is TGTGCCAGCAGTTTGACAGGACCCTATGGCTACACCTTC. Protein sequence: CASSLTGPYGYTF.

This sequence joins TRBV9 and TRBJ2-7; 8 positions agree with TRBD1. Germline trimming cut 2 bases from V and 2 bases from J; bases unmatched to any gene: 3. Germline V gene lookup returns CDR1 SGDLS and CDR2 YYNGEE. The CDR3 has 14 amino acids. The CDR3 region is CASSVRDRPYEQYF. The CDR3, as DNA: TGTGCCAGCAGCGTCCGGGACAGGCCCTACGAGCAGTACTTC.

The rearrangement links TRBV15 to TRBJ2-2, with TRBD2 matching 8 bases. Per germline, CDR1 LNHNV and CDR2 YYDKDF (reference sequence). The CDR3 has 15 residues. J was trimmed by 8 bases and V by 3 bases; bases with no gene match: 8. CDR3 sequence: CATSSSFSGKGELFF. Here the CDR3 DNA reads TGTGCCACCAGCAGCTCATTTAGCGGGAAGGGGGAGCTGTTTTTT.

This clone was counted a single time. V gene TRBV19 combines with J gene TRBJ2-7; 11 bases align to TRBD2. CDR3 size: 18 residues. The germline V gene has CDR1 LNHDA and CDR2 SQIVND (reference sequence). Trimming cost V 5 bases and J 2 bases; bases outside gene matches: 14. The CDR3 loop reads CASSPTRLAGGGAYEQYF. The CDR3 DNA reads TGTGCCAGTAGTCCCACGCGTCTAGCGGGAGGCGGGGCCTACGAGCAGTACTTC.

The chain is built from TRBV9 and TRBJ2-2; D may be TRBD2 (7 bases). V was shortened by 4 bases and J by 0 bases, with 16 bases between the two germline ends. Looked up from germline, CDR1 is SGDLS and CDR2 is YYNGEE. The CDR3 length is 17 residues. The CDR3 reads CASSPLGGGANTGELFF. The CDR3 DNA reads as TGTGCCAGCAGCCCATTAGGGGGGGGAGCGAACACCGGGGAGCTGTTTTTT.

In its sample, this clone was seen a few times. The chain uses TRBV5-6 and TRBJ2-7; 11 nucleotides align to TRBD2. Losses at the gene ends were 4 bases for V and 1 base for J; bases not matched to a gene: 4. This CDR3 region has 15 residues. CDR1 is SGHDT, CDR2 YYEEEE, per germline. CDR3 coding DNA: TGTGCCAGCAGCCGCGGGACTAGCGGTTCCTACGAGCAGTACTTC. It is translated as CASSRGTSGSYEQYF.

CDR3 sequence: CASIPDSILSNQPQHF. Here the CDR3 DNA reads TGTGCCAGCATACCGGACAGTATTCTTAGCAATCAGCCCCAGCATTTT. The chain combines TRBV28 with TRBJ1-5, with D perhaps TRBD1 (6 bases). Germline V lookup: CDR1 MDHEN, CDR2 SYDVKM. Trimming left V 7 bases short and J 0 bases short, with 16 bases between. The CDR3 is 16 residues long. The whole variable domain, remainder taken from reference TRBV28 and TRBJ1-5, is DVKVTQSSRYLVKRTGEKVFLECVQDMDHENMFWYRQDPGLGLRLIYFSYDVKMKEKGDIPEGYSVSREKKERFSLILESASTNQTSMYLCASIPDSILSNQPQHFGDGTRLSIL.

The V call is TRBV7-2, the J call TRBJ2-7, with TRBD2 matching over 7 bases. The germline CDR1 and CDR2 sequences are SGHTA and FQGNSA. The CDR3 sequence is 14 residues long. Trimming cost V 1 base and J 4 bases; bases outside gene matches: 4. CDR3: CASSLVASGYEQYF. The CDR3 coding sequence is TGTGCCAGCAGCTTAGTAGCTAGCGGATACGAGCAGTACTTC.

The rearrangement joins TRBV5-1 to TRBJ2-5; TRBD2 matches 10 bases. V shed 5 bases and J 2 bases; nucleotides not matched to a gene: 6. The CDR3 contains 15 residues. Germline-derived CDR1 and CDR2 are SGHRS and YFSETQ. The CDR3 DNA follows: TGCGCCAGCAGACCTAGCGGGGGCTTTCAAGAGACCCAGTACTTC. Translation gives CASRPSGGFQETQYF.

The gene calls are TRBV15 and TRBJ2-5; TRBD2 matches 7 bases. CDR3 length equals 17 residues. The J segment lost 5 bases and the V segment lost 0 bases, leaving 12 bases of the junction unmatched. Per the germline V gene, CDR1 is LNHNV and CDR2 is YYDKDF (reference sequence). CDR3 sequence reads: CATSRDAGVGWGETQYF. DNA of the CDR3: TGTGCCACCAGCAGAGATGCGGGAGTGGGGTGGGGCGAGACCCAGTACTTC.

The chain recombines TRBV6-1 with TRBJ1-2, with D maybe TRBD1 (6 bases). V was clipped by 4 bases and J by 2 bases, with 14 bases between them. This CDR3 region has 15 residues. In germline, CDR1 is MNHNS, CDR2 SASEGT. Here the CDR3 reads CASSAGGARNYGYTF. The CDR3 region has the DNA TGTGCCAGCAGTGCGGGGGGGGCACGGAACTATGGCTACACCTTC.

The CDR3 nucleotides are TGTGCCAGCAGCACCCAACAGGGGCGGTCCACCGGGGAGCTGTTTTTT. It encodes CASSTQQGRSTGELFF. The chain joins TRBV5-4 to TRBJ2-2; 7 nucleotides match TRBD1. The trim removed 4 bases at V and 4 bases at J, leaving 10 bases unmatched. Germline V gene data show CDR1 as SGHNT and CDR2 as YYREEE (reference sequence). The length of the CDR3 is 16 residues.

This rearrangement joins TRBV7-8 to TRBJ2-7; 12 nucleotides match TRBD2. V shed 4 bases, J shed 7 bases, and the junction held 11 bases outside the gene matches. In germline, CDR1 is SGHVS, CDR2 FQNEAQ. The CDR3 totals 16 residues. The CDR3 loop is CASSSLLAGGPGEQYF. CDR3 DNA: TGTGCCAGCAGCTCGTTGCTAGCGGGAGGGCCGGGGGAGCAGTACTTC.

The table lists this clone with a count of one. V is TRBV5-4 and J is TRBJ2-7, with TRBD2 matching 10 bases. The V gene's germline CDR1 is SGHNT and CDR2 YYREEE (reference sequence). The CDR3 extends over 15 amino acids. V was clipped by 5 bases and J by 2 bases; unmatched bases: 7. The CDR3 bases are TGTGCCAGCAGTTCCCCTAGCGGGAGCACCTACGAGCAGTACTTC. Translated, it gives CASSSPSGSTYEQYF. The full variable domain, rest sourced from reference TRBV5-4 and TRBJ2-7, is ETGVTQSPTHLIKTRGQQVTLRCSSQSGHNTVSWYQQALGQGPQFIFQYYREEENGRGNFPPRFSGLQFPNYSSELNVNALELDDSALYLCASSSPSGSTYEQYFGPGTRLTVT.

The genes are TRBV19 and TRBJ1-5; 9 bases map to TRBD1. The CDR3 contains 14 residues. Germline lookup yields CDR1 LNHDA and CDR2 SQIVND (reference sequence). Trimming removed 7 bases from V and 6 bases from J; junction bases left unmatched: 7. In nucleotides, the CDR3 is TGTGCCAGTACCCCACAGGGGGCAGGTCAGCCCCAGCATTTT. Its protein product is CASTPQGAGQPQHF.

V is TRBV7-3 and J is TRBJ1-5, with 9 positions matching TRBD1. V lost 5 bases to trimming and J lost 3 bases; unmatched junction nucleotides: 5. Germline V gene sequence: CDR1 SGHTA, CDR2 FQGTGA. The CDR3 spans 15 residues. CDR3: CASSRRTGDNQPQHF. The CDR3 DNA reads TGTGCCAGCAGCCGGCGGACAGGGGACAATCAGCCCCAGCATTTT. Looking up the rest from reference TRBV7-3 and TRBJ1-5 gives the full variable domain: GAGVSQTPSNKVTEKGKYVELRCDPISGHTALYWYRQSLGQGPEFLIYFQGTGAADDSGLPNDRFFAVRPEGSVSTLKIQRTERGDSAVYLCASSRRTGDNQPQHFGDGTRLSIL.

V usage is TRBV12-5 and J usage is TRBJ2-2; TRBD2 agrees at 7 bases. V lost 2 bases to trimming and J lost 2 bases; unmatched junction nucleotides: 5. The germline V gene has CDR1 LGHNT and CDR2 FRNRAP. The CDR3 covers 16 residues. The CDR3, as DNA: TGTGCTAGTGGTTTGAGGGAGGGCCACAACACCGGGGAGCTGTTTTTT. This codes for CASGLREGHNTGELFF.

V usage is TRBV6-1 and J usage is TRBJ1-5, with D possibly being TRBD1 (6 bases). Germline V gene lookup returns CDR1 MNHNS and CDR2 SASEGT. V dropped 6 bases and J dropped 5 bases, with 17 bases sitting between them. CDR3 length: 15 amino acids. CDR3 sequence reads: CASSLAGTMDQPQHF. The CDR3 DNA follows: TGTGCCAGCAGCCTAGCCGGGACAATGGATCAGCCCCAGCATTTT.

CDR3 residues: CAWSRSSGLSSYEQYF. The CDR3 nucleotides are TGTGCCTGGAGTCGATCTAGCGGGTTAAGCTCCTACGAGCAGTACTTC. This chain uses TRBV30 with TRBJ2-7, with TRBD2 matching over 8 bases. CDR3 length: 16 amino acids. Losses at the gene ends were 2 bases for V and 0 bases for J; bases not matched to a gene: 9. Germline values: CDR1 GTSNPN, CDR2 SVGIG (reference sequence).

This chain connects TRBV25-1 to TRBJ2-2; TRBD2 aligns across 8 bases. Losses at the gene ends were 3 bases for V and 6 bases for J; bases not matched to a gene: 3. There are 14 residues in the CDR3. Germline CDR1 MGHDK, CDR2 SYGVNS. In DNA form, the CDR3 reads TGTGCCAGCAGTGACCTTAGCGGGGCCGGGGAGCTGTTTTTT. Protein: CASSDLSGAGELFF.

The chain links TRBV11-2 to TRBJ1-1, with a tentative D call TRBD1 (5 bases). Germline lookup yields CDR1 SGHAT and CDR2 FQNNGV. V dropped 4 bases and J dropped 4 bases, with 10 bases sitting between them. The CDR3 totals 13 residues. The CDR3, as DNA: TGTGCCAGCAGCTCTCAGGGTCCCACTGAAGCTTTCTTT. Amino acid sequence: CASSSQGPTEAFF.

The rearrangement uses TRBV5-4 and TRBJ1-3; 7 bases agree with TRBD1. In germline, CDR1 is SGHNT, CDR2 YYREEE (reference sequence). The CDR3 runs to 15 residues. Trimming at V came to 2 bases and at J to 0 bases, leaving 2 bases not matched to a gene. Here the CDR3 DNA reads TGTGCCAGCAGCTTAACAGGGGACTCTGGAAACACCATATATTTT. This encodes CASSLTGDSGNTIYF.

The rearrangement uses TRBV4-1 and TRBJ2-3; maybe TRBD2 (5 bases). This CDR3 is built from 15 residues. V was pared by 0 bases and J by 5 bases, with 12 bases between. The germline CDR1 and CDR2 sequences are MGHRA and YSYEKL. CDR3 in amino acids: CASSQDGEGLDTQYF. The DNA for the CDR3 is TGCGCCAGCAGCCAAGATGGAGAGGGATTAGATACGCAGTATTTT.

V is TRBV19 and J is TRBJ2-5; 11 nucleotides match TRBD1. The trim removed 5 bases at V and 4 bases at J, leaving 9 bases unmatched. Germline lookup yields CDR1 LNHDA and CDR2 SQIVND (reference sequence). This CDR3 spans 16 amino acids. The DNA of the CDR3 is TGTGCCAGTAGTCCCCAAAGAGGGACAGGGGGAGAGACCCAGTACTTC. Its protein product is CASSPQRGTGGETQYF.

The J gene is TRBJ2-7, the V gene TRBV6-5, with 10 bases fitting TRBD1. J gave up 6 bases and V 6 bases, and 8 bases lay outside the gene matches. The CDR3 spans 14 residues. The V gene's germline CDR1 is MNHEY and CDR2 SVGAGI. CDR3 sequence reads: CASSRTRTGGEQYF. The CDR3, as DNA: TGTGCCAGCAGCCGGACCAGGACAGGGGGCGAGCAGTACTTC.

The chain carries TRBV6-4 and TRBJ1-5, with no clear D. V was clipped by 3 bases and J by 4 bases, with 13 bases between them. The CDR3 loop spans 15 amino acids. Germline assignment: CDR1 MRHNA and CDR2 SNTAGT. The CDR3 loop reads CASSENALENQPQHF. CDR3 DNA: TGTGCCAGCAGTGAGAACGCCTTAGAGAATCAGCCCCAGCATTTT.

This sequence joins TRBV6-6 and TRBJ2-7, with 7 bases matching TRBD2. Germline trimming cut 4 bases from V and 3 bases from J; bases unmatched to any gene: 3. There are 13 residues in the CDR3. CDR1 is MNHNY and CDR2 is SVGAGI in the germline V gene (reference sequence). DNA for the CDR3: TGTGCCAGCAGTTCTGCGGGAGACTACGAGCAGTACTTC. It codes for CASSSAGDYEQYF.

The V and J genes are TRBV5-4 and TRBJ2-7; no clear D gene. Trimming cost V 7 bases and J 0 bases, with 14 bases left between them. The germline CDR1 and CDR2 sequences are SGHNT and YYREEE (reference sequence). There are 14 residues in the CDR3. CDR3 amino acids: CASGTTGNSYEQYF. The CDR3 DNA reads as TGTGCCAGCGGCACGACTGGAAACTCCTACGAGCAGTACTTC. Based on the CDR3 plus reference TRBV5-4 and TRBJ2-7, the full variable domain is ETGVTQSPTHLIKTRGQQVTLRCSSQSGHNTVSWYQQALGQGPQFIFQYYREEENGRGNFPPRFSGLQFPNYSSELNVNALELDDSALYLCASGTTGNSYEQYFGPGTRLTVT.

The rearrangement links TRBV2 to TRBJ2-3; TRBD2 aligns across 11 bases. The trim removed 4 bases at V and 7 bases at J, leaving 7 bases unmatched. This CDR3 comprises 15 residues. Germline V gives CDR1 SNHLY, CDR2 FYNNEI. CDR3: CASSALGTSGNTQYF. The CDR3 coding sequence is TGTGCCAGCAGTGCCTTGGGGACTAGCGGAAATACGCAGTATTTT.

The gene calls are TRBV19 and TRBJ1-5; perhaps TRBD1 as D (5 bases). Germline CDR1 and CDR2: LNHDA and SQIVND (reference sequence). With 7 bases removed from V and 7 bases from J, the gap between germline ends came to 17 bases. This CDR3 spans 14 amino acids. The CDR3 coding sequence is TGTGCCAGTAAGAACAGGTTCGTAGGGCAGCCCCAGCATTTT. It translates to CASKNRFVGQPQHF. The full variable domain, with the rest looked up from reference TRBV19 and TRBJ1-5, is DGGITQSPKYLFRKEGQNVTLSCEQNLNHDAMYWYRQDPGQGLRLIYYSQIVNDFQKGDIAEGYSVSREKKESFPLTVTSAQKNPTAFYLCASKNRFVGQPQHFGDGTRLSIL.